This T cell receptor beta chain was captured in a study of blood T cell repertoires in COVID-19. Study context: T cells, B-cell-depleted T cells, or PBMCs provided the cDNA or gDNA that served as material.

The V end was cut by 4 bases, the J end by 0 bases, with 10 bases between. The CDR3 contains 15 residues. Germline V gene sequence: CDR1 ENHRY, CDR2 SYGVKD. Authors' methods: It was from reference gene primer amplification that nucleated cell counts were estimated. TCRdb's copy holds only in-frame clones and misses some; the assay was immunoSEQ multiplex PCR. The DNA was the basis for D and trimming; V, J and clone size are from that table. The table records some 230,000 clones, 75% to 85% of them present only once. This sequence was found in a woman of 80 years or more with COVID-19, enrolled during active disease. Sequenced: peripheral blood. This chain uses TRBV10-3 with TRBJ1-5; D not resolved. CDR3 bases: TGTGCCATCAGTGGTGGAGGAGATAGCAATCAGCCCCAGCATTTT. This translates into CAISGGGDSNQPQHF.